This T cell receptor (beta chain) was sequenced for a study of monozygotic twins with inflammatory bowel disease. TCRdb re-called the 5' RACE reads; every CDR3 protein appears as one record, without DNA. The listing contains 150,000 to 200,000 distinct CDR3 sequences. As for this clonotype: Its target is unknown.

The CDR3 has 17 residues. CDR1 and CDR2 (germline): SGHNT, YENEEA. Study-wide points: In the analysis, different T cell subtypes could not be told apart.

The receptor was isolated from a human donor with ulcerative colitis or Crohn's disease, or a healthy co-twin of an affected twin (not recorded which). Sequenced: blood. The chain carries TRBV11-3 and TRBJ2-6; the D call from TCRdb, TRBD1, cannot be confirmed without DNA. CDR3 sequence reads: CASSSGQALSGANVLTF.